These 3 T cell receptor beta chains were all obtained from the same sample, sequenced in a study of T cell responses to AZD1222 COVID-19 vaccine. Sequencing was performed with immunoSEQ multiplex PCR; in TCRdb, only in-frame clones are kept and a portion is missing. The profile shows 250,000 to 300,000 clones, 90% to 95% of them singletons. Sequenced material: peripheral blood, taken 28 days after the second AZD1222 dose. These receptor sequences come from an adult who received the AZD1222 COVID-19 vaccine.

The V call is TRBV19, the J call TRBJ1-1, with TRBD1 identical over 7 bases. J was trimmed by 10 bases and V by 5 bases; bases with no gene match: 7. The germline gives CDR1 LNHDA, CDR2 SQIVND (reference sequence). The CDR3 has 12 amino acids. CDR3 in amino acids: CASSLTGLGAFF. The DNA for the CDR3 is TGTGCCAGTAGTCTGACAGGGCTCGGAGCTTTCTTT.

This rearrangement joins TRBV6-6 to TRBJ2-7; no reliable D call. The CDR3 sequence is 13 residues long. V lost 2 bases and J lost 1, with 6 bases in between. CDR1 is MNHNY and CDR2 is SVGAGI in the germline V gene (reference sequence). The CDR3 spells CASSYDASYEQYF. For the CDR3, the DNA is TGTGCCAGCAGTTACGACGCATCCTACGAGCAGTACTTC.

The chain employs TRBV19 and TRBJ1-5; D remains ambiguous. The germline V gene encodes CDR1 LNHDA and CDR2 SQIVND (reference sequence). CDR3 length: 18 residues. Trimming removed 7 bases at V and 2 bases at J, with 24 bases between. The CDR3 here is CASIFRKEKSYGNQPQHF. The CDR3 DNA sequence: TGTGCCAGTATCTTCAGGAAGGAGAAGTCTTATGGCAATCAGCCCCAGCATTTT.